Following are 18 T cell receptor beta chains from one sample sequenced in a study of cytomegalovirus exposure and HLA in healthy donors. A multiplex PCR was run with 60 Vbeta primers and 13 Jbeta primers. Some clones are missing from TCRdb's copy, which holds only in-frame ones; the method was immunoSEQ multiplex PCR. The data show approximately 130,000 clones, with approximately 80% seen just once and more than 1.1% held by the top ten. Sequenced sample: PBMCs. All receptors come from a woman aged 40 to 50 in good health and CMV-seronegative.

In this sample, this clone turned up a few times. The chain combines TRBV6-1 with TRBJ1-6; weak D call: TRBD1 (6 bases). V lost 6 bases and J lost 4, with 13 bases in between. Germline V CDR1 and CDR2: MNHNS, SASEGT. The CDR3 has 15 residues. Here the CDR3 DNA reads TGTGCCAGCAGCATACAGGGCCAGTATAATTCACCCCTCCACTTT. It translates to CASSIQGQYNSPLHF.

This chain joins TRBV6-1 and TRBJ2-5, with D possibly being TRBD2 (6 bases). The CDR3 is 14 residues long. From germline, CDR1 is MNHNS and CDR2 SASEGT. V lost 7 bases, J lost 4 bases, and 16 bases lay in between. The CDR3 nucleotides are TGTGCCAGCACCAGGTGGGACTCGATAGAGACCCAGTACTTC. Protein sequence: CASTRWDSIETQYF.

Here the CDR3 reads CASDQRNLNTEAFF. The CDR3 DNA follows: TGTGCCAGCGACCAGAGGAACTTGAACACTGAAGCTTTCTTT. The V gene is TRBV6-6, the J gene TRBJ1-1; D unresolved. Trimming stripped 8 bases from V and 0 bases from J, with 13 bases between. Per the germline V gene, CDR1 is MNHNY and CDR2 is SVGAGI (reference sequence). The CDR3 runs to 14 residues.

This clone was counted a few times. The chain links TRBV29-1 to TRBJ2-5; the D gene is possibly TRBD2 (7 bases). Germline V gene data show CDR1 as SQVTM and CDR2 as ANQGSEA. CDR3 size: 14 residues. V was cut by 7 bases and J by 0 bases, with 15 bases left in between. In nucleotides, the CDR3 is TGCAGCGGGGGGCGGGGGTCGAACCAAGAGACCCAGTACTTC. This sequence encodes CSGGRGSNQETQYF. Drawing the rest from reference TRBV29-1 and TRBJ2-5, the complete variable domain is SAVISQKPSRDICQRGTSLTIQCQVDSQVTMMFWYRQQPGQSLTLIATANQGSEATYESGFVIDKFPISRPNLTFSTLTVSNMSPEDSSIYLCSGGRGSNQETQYFGPGTRLLVL.

V gene TRBV19 combines with J gene TRBJ1-1; possible D gene TRBD1, 6 bases. CDR1 and CDR2 (germline): LNHDA, SQIVND (reference sequence). Trimming shortened V by 5 bases and J by 5 bases, and 18 bases separated the two germline ends. The CDR3 totals 15 residues. This CDR3 is CASSSITGKGTEAFF. For the CDR3, the DNA is TGTGCCAGTAGTTCCATAACAGGGAAGGGGACTGAAGCTTTCTTT.

V is TRBV7-9 and J is TRBJ1-6; no clear D gene. Germline V lookup: CDR1 SEHNR, CDR2 FQNEAQ (reference sequence). V gave up 3 bases and J gave up 6 bases, with 18 bases separating them. This CDR3 is 17 amino acids long. CDR3 sequence: CASSLAPVVTSNSPLHF. The DNA for the CDR3 is TGTGCCAGCAGCTTGGCCCCAGTTGTAACATCTAATTCACCCCTCCACTTT. Together with reference TRBV7-9 and TRBJ1-6, the CDR3 gives the full variable domain: DTGVSQNPRHKITKRGQNVTFRCDPISEHNRLYWYRQTLGQGPEFLTYFQNEAQLEKSRLLSDRFSAERPKGSFSTLEIQRTEQGDSAMYLCASSLAPVVTSNSPLHFGNGTRLTVT.

The chain links TRBV7-8 to TRBJ2-3, with D possibly being TRBD1 (5 bases). The V end was cut by 2 bases, the J end by 3 bases, with 15 bases between. Germline V gene lookup returns CDR1 SGHVS and CDR2 FQNEAQ. The CDR3 is 16 amino acids. The CDR3 region has the DNA TGTGCCAGCAGCTTAAGCCCGACAGTGGGTACAGATACGCAGTATTTT. Translating it yields CASSLSPTVGTDTQYF.

J is TRBJ2-1 and V is TRBV7-9, with 7 positions matching TRBD1. The CDR3 has 15 residues. Germline V gene sequence: CDR1 SEHNR, CDR2 FQNEAQ (reference sequence). The V segment lost 2 bases and the J segment 0 bases; nucleotides outside the gene matches: 1. The CDR3 bases are TGTGCCAGCAGCTTACAGGGGGTCTCCTACAATGAGCAGTTCTTC. This gives the protein CASSLQGVSYNEQFF.

In this sample, this clone turned up once. The chain joins TRBV7-2 to TRBJ2-3; TRBD2 matches 11 bases. V was clipped by 0 bases and J by 7 bases; unmatched bases: 9. The CDR3 is 17 residues long. CDR1 is SGHTA, CDR2 FQGNSA, per germline. As DNA, the CDR3 is TGTGCCAGCAGCTTAGCTAGCGGGGGGGCCGGGAGAAATACGCAGTATTTT. Protein: CASSLASGGAGRNTQYF.

This chain uses TRBV7-3 with TRBJ1-4; 9 bases line up with TRBD1. The germline V gene encodes CDR1 SGHTA and CDR2 FQGTGA. This CDR3 region has 15 residues. V lost 5 bases, J lost 7 bases, and 8 bases stayed unmatched. The CDR3 sequence: CASSPGQGFTEKLFF. For the CDR3, the DNA is TGTGCCAGCAGCCCGGGACAGGGATTTACTGAAAAACTGTTTTTT.

With regard to this clone: The junction departs from germline at one end; a sequencing error may be responsible. This rearrangement joins TRBV30 to TRBJ1-5; D is ambiguous. There are 17 residues in the CDR3. CDR1 GTSNPN and CDR2 SVGIG come from the germline V gene (reference sequence). Here the CDR3 reads CAWSVRAPPSSDQPQHF. CDR3 bases: TGTGCCTGGAGTGTACGGGCGCCCCCTTCTAGCGATCAGCCCCAGCATTTT.

The chain recombines TRBV27 with TRBJ2-2, with D tentatively TRBD2 (6 bases). The CDR3 is made up of 14 amino acids. CDR1 is MNHEY, CDR2 SMNVEV, per germline (reference sequence). V dropped 3 bases and J dropped 4 bases, with 9 bases sitting between them. CDR3 in amino acids: CASSFQGLTGELFF. Here the CDR3 DNA reads TGTGCCAGCAGTTTCCAGGGACTCACCGGGGAGCTGTTTTTT.

The chain couples TRBV7-2 to TRBJ2-7, with 10 positions matching TRBD1. Trimming cost V 1 base and J 2 bases; bases outside gene matches: 2. The CDR3 length is 15 residues. The germline gives CDR1 SGHTA, CDR2 FQGNSA. CDR3 amino acids: CASSLVTGGTYEQYF. For the CDR3, the DNA is TGTGCCAGCAGCTTAGTGACAGGGGGCACCTACGAGCAGTACTTC.

This chain connects TRBV2 to TRBJ1-1; no reliable D call. CDR3 length: 13 amino acids. The germline V and J ends were trimmed by 4 bases and 2 bases, with 8 bases remaining between them. Germline V gives CDR1 SNHLY, CDR2 FYNNEI. CDR3 nucleotide sequence: TGTGCCAGCAGTGTTACACCAAACACTGAAGCTTTCTTT. This translates into CASSVTPNTEAFF.

The rearrangement uses TRBV7-3 and TRBJ2-7; a possible D gene is TRBD1 (6 bases). With 4 bases removed from V and 4 bases from J, the gap between germline ends came to 11 bases. CDR3 size: 13 residues. Germline-derived CDR1 and CDR2 are SGHTA and FQGTGA. CDR3 in amino acids: CASSSTQGYEQYF. DNA of the CDR3: TGTGCCAGCAGCTCCACCCAGGGGTACGAGCAGTACTTC.

The chain links TRBV6-5 to TRBJ2-1; 10 bases map to TRBD1. Germline CDR1 MNHEY, CDR2 SVGAGI. V lost 1 base to trimming and J lost 3 bases; unmatched junction nucleotides: 0. There are 15 residues in the CDR3. CDR3 sequence (DNA): TGTGCCAGCAGTTACTGGACAGGGGGCTACAATGAGCAGTTCTTC. Translating gives CASSYWTGGYNEQFF.

The J gene is TRBJ1-2, the V gene TRBV2, with D tentatively TRBD1 (5 bases). V dropped 8 bases and J dropped 1 base, with 8 bases sitting between them. Germline V lookup: CDR1 SNHLY, CDR2 FYNNEI. The CDR3 contains 12 residues. The CDR3 sequence is CASDRFNYGYTF. The CDR3 coding sequence is TGTGCCAGCGACAGATTTAACTATGGCTACACCTTC. Looking up the rest from reference TRBV2 and TRBJ1-2 gives the full variable domain: EPEVTQTPSHQVTQMGQEVILRCVPISNHLYFYWYRQILGQKVEFLVSFYNNEISEKSEIFDDQFSVERPDGSNFTLKIRSTKLEDSAMYFCASDRFNYGYTFGSGTRLTVV.

V gene TRBV5-4 combines with J gene TRBJ1-1, with D maybe TRBD1 (6 bases). V shed 0 bases and J shed 6 bases, with 12 bases lying between them. The CDR3 consists of 14 residues. Germline V gene data show CDR1 as SGHNT and CDR2 as YYREEE (reference sequence). CDR3 coding DNA: TGTGCCAGCAGCTTGGCACAGGGATGGGCTGAAGCTTTCTTT. Amino acid sequence: CASSLAQGWAEAFF.